This T cell receptor beta chain derives from a study of blood T cell repertoires in COVID-19. As for the study in general: Specimens from acute and convalescent COVID-19 originated in the United States, Italy and Spain.

The CDR3 runs 15 residues. V was clipped by 7 bases and J by 2 bases; unmatched bases: 10. Germline CDR1 and CDR2: SGHNT and YYREEE (reference sequence). Original methodology: Cell counts per sample came from amplifying reference gene primers. Some clones are missing from TCRdb's copy, which holds only in-frame ones; the method was immunoSEQ multiplex PCR. D and trimming were read from the DNA, whereas the V and J calls and clone size are those reported in that table. The sample has roughly 360,000 clones; approximately 80% are singletons. The receptor was isolated from a human donor with acute or convalescent COVID-19. The donor label of this sample is uncertain. The sequenced sample consisted of peripheral blood. The rearrangement links TRBV5-4 to TRBJ2-3; the match to TRBD2 covers 7 bases. The CDR3 DNA sequence: TGTGCCAGCGCTCGTTCTAGCGGTATCACAGATACGCAGTATTTT. As protein: CASARSSGITDTQYF.